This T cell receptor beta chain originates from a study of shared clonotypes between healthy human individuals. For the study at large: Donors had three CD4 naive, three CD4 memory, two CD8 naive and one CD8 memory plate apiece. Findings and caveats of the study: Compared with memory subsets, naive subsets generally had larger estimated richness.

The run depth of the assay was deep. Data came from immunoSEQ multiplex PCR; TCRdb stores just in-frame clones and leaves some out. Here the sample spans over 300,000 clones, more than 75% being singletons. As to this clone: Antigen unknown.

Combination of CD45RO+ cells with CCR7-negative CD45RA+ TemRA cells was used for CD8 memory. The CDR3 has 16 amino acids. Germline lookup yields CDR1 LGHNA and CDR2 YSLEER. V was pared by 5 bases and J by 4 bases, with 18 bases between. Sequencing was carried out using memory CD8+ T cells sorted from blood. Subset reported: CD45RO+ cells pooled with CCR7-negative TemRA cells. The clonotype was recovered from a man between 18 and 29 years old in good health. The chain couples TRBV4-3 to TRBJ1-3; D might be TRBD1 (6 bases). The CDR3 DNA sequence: TGCGCCAGCAGCAGAGGTGGGGAGGGGACAGGAAACACCATATATTTT. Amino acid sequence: CASSRGGEGTGNTIYF.